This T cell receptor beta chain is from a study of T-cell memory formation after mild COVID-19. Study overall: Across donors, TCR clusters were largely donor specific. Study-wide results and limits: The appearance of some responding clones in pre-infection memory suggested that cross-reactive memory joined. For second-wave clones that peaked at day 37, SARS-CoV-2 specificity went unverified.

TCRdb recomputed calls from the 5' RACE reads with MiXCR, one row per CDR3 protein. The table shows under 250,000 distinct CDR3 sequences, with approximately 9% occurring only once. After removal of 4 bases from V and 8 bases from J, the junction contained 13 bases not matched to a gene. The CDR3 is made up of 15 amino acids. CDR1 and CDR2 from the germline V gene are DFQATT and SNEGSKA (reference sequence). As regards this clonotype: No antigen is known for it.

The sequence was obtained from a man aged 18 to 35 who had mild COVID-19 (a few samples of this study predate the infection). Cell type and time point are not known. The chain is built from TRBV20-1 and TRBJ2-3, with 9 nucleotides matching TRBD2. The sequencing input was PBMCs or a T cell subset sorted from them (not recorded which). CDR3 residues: CSAIAGDTTSATQYF. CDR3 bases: TGCAGTGCTATAGCGGGGGACACGACATCCGCTACGCAGTATTTT.